This T cell receptor beta chain derives from a study of neurological immune-mediated disorders. The CDR3 length is 12 residues. V was cut by 4 bases and J by 5 bases, with 11 bases left in between. Germline-derived CDR1 and CDR2 are SQVTM and ANQGSEA. The making of cDNA relied on 5'RACE with 10-nucleotide random UMIs. Per sequencing run, 15-18 subjects together gave over 160 million TCR-beta sequences. TCRdb used MiXCR to reprocess the 5' RACE reads, holding one entry per CDR3 protein. The sample shows about 41,000 distinct CDR3 sequences, 13% to 15% of them seen only once. Broader study findings: Because no CDR3 amino acid sequences were shared across subjects by expanded clones, private repertoires were suggested in all groups.

This clonotype was counted only a few times. Its specificity is unknown. CD4+ or CD8+ T cells at a count of about 940,000 served as input for the sorted libraries. This TCR derives from a woman aged 55-70 years with HTLV-1-associated myelopathy (HAM/TSP). The chain joins TRBV29-1 to TRBJ2-5; no firm D call. Sequencing used CD4+ T cells from blood. DNA for the CDR3: TGCAGCGTTGTACTCCCTAAGGAGACCCAGTACTTC. This sequence encodes CSVVLPKETQYF.